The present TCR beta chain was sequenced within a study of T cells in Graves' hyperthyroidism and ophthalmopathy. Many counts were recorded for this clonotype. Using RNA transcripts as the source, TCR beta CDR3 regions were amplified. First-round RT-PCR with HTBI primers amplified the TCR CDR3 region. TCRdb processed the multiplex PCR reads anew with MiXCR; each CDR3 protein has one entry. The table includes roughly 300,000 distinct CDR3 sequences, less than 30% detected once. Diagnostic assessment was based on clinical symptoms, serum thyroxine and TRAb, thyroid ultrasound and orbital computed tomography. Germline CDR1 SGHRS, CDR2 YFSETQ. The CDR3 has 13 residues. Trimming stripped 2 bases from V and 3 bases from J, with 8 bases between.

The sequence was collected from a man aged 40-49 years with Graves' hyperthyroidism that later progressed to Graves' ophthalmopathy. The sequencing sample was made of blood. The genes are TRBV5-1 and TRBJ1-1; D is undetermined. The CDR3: CASSFQADTEAFF. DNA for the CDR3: TGCGCCAGCAGCTTCCAGGCTGACACTGAAGCTTTCTTT. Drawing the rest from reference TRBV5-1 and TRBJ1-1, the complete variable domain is KAGVTQTPRYLIKTRGQQVTLSCSPISGHRSVSWYQQTPGQGLQFLFEYFSETQRNKGNFPGRFSGRQFSNSRSEMNVSTLELGDSALYLCASSFQADTEAFFGQGTRLTVV.